The 2 T cell receptor beta chains below were found in one sample sequenced in a study of T-cell reconstitution after alpha-beta-depleted transplantation in children. Researchers prepared the TCRbeta library using unique molecular identifiers, the study reports. Each CDR3 protein gets one entry after TCRdb re-called the PCR reads with MiXCR. The sample shows hundreds of thousands of distinct CDR3 sequences, around 13% of them seen only once. Sequenced material: PBMCs from the stem cell graft donor, taken from the stem cell graft. These receptors were obtained from a human donor who donated a stem cell graft to a child with acute lymphoblastic leukemia.

The J gene is TRBJ1-1, the V gene TRBV7-8; D is uncertain. The V end lost 5 bases, the J end lost 1 base, and 14 bases lay between the germline ends. The length of the CDR3 is 15 residues. Germline values: CDR1 SGHVS, CDR2 FQNEAQ. The CDR3, as DNA: TGTGCCAGCAGCCTCTCCACCCGACAGAACACTGAAGCTTTCTTT. This translates into CASSLSTRQNTEAFF. Full variable domain (remainder filled in from reference TRBV7-8 and TRBJ1-1): GAGVSQSPRYKVAKRGQDVALRCDPISGHVSLFWYQQALGQGPEFLTYFQNEAQLDKSGLPSDRFFAERPEGSVSTLKIQRTQQEDSAVYLCASSLSTRQNTEAFFGQGTRLTVV.

The table lists this clonotype with many counts. The rearrangement uses TRBV6-5 and TRBJ1-5, with 9 bases aligning to TRBD1. Germline assignment: CDR1 MNHEY and CDR2 SVGAGI. Trimming took 7 bases from V and 2 from J; bases not matched to a gene: 15. The CDR3 consists of 18 residues. CDR3 nucleotide sequence: TGTGCCAGCAAAACTCCCGGGACAGGGTATAATGGCAATCAGCCCCAGCATTTT. Residues: CASKTPGTGYNGNQPQHF.